Each of the 3 T cell receptor beta chains below was sequenced from the same sample in a study of shared clonotypes between healthy human individuals. Sequenced by immunoSEQ multiplex PCR; TCRdb stores in-frame clones only, minus some. The sample holds roughly 500,000 clones; almost 97% are singletons and the top ten take about 0.057%. The material sequenced was naive CD4+ T cells sorted from blood. Specified subset: CD45RA+ positively selected. The receptors shown here come from a woman between 25 and 40 years old in good health.

This clone turned up a few times. The rearrangement joins TRBV9 to TRBJ2-5, with D possibly being TRBD2 (5 bases). CDR1 SGDLS and CDR2 YYNGEE come from the germline V gene. The CDR3 loop spans 12 amino acids. V was cut by 2 bases and J by 6 bases, with 8 bases left in between. CDR3: CASSVSGQTQYF. In DNA form, the CDR3 reads TGTGCCAGCAGCGTCAGCGGACAGACCCAGTACTTC.

V and J are TRBV19 and TRBJ1-5; the D gene is possibly TRBD1 (6 bases). V lost 5 bases and J lost 7, with 18 bases in between. This CDR3 is 15 amino acids long. The germline CDR1 and CDR2 sequences are LNHDA and SQIVND (reference sequence). In DNA, the CDR3 is TGTGCCAGTAGTCTTGCGGCGGGGGCAGGGCAGCCCCAGCATTTT. Its translation is CASSLAAGAGQPQHF.

The rearrangement links TRBV4-2 to TRBJ1-2, with D unresolved. Trimming took 1 base from V and 4 from J, leaving 7 bases between them. In germline, CDR1 is LGHNA, CDR2 YNFKEQ. This CDR3 has 13 residues. The CDR3 here is CASSQAGLYGYTF. CDR3 bases: TGTGCCAGCAGCCAAGCAGGCCTCTATGGCTACACCTTC.